These 2 T cell receptor beta chains were sequenced from one sample in a study of cytomegalovirus exposure and HLA in healthy donors. Use of 60 Vbeta and 13 Jbeta primers characterized the PCR. TCRdb keeps only in-frame clones here, not all; method: immunoSEQ multiplex PCR. The sample holds 95,000 to 150,000 clones, around 82% seen once. Sequencing used PBMCs. Receptors originate from a woman aged 35 to 49 in good health and CMV-seropositive.

This clone showed up just a few times. The chain carries TRBV5-4 and TRBJ2-1; 11 bases fit TRBD2. Germline lookup yields CDR1 SGHNT and CDR2 YYREEE (reference sequence). V shed 9 bases and J 5 bases; nucleotides not matched to a gene: 4. The CDR3 runs to 13 residues. CDR3 sequence reads: CATLAGGNNEQFF. As DNA, the CDR3 is TGTGCCACGCTAGCGGGAGGCAACAATGAGCAGTTCTTC.

This clone was observed once. CDR3 protein: CASSPTSPPTQYF. The DNA for the CDR3 is TGTGCCAGCAGCCCAACTAGCCCCCCTACGCAGTATTTT. The chain is built from TRBV7-2 and TRBJ2-3, with D possibly TRBD2 on 6 matching bases. Germline V CDR1 and CDR2: SGHTA, FQGNSA. CDR3 size: 13 residues. V lost 5 bases and J lost 8, with 14 bases in between.